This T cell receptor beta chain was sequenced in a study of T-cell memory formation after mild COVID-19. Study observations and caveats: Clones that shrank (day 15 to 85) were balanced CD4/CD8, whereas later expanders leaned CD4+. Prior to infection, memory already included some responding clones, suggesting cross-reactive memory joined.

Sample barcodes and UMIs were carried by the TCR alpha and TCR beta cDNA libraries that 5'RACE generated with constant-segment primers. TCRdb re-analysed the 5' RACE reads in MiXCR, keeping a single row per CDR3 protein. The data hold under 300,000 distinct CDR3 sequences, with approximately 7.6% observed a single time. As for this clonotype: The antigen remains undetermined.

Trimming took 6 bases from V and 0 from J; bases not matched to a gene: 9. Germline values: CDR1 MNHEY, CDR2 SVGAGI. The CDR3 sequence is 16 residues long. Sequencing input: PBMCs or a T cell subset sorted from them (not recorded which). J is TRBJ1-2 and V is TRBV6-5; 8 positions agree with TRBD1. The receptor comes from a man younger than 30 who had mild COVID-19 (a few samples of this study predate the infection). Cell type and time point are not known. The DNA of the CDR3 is TGTGCCAGCAGCCCGGCAACCAGGGGGCCTAACTATGGCTACACCTTC. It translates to CASSPATRGPNYGYTF.